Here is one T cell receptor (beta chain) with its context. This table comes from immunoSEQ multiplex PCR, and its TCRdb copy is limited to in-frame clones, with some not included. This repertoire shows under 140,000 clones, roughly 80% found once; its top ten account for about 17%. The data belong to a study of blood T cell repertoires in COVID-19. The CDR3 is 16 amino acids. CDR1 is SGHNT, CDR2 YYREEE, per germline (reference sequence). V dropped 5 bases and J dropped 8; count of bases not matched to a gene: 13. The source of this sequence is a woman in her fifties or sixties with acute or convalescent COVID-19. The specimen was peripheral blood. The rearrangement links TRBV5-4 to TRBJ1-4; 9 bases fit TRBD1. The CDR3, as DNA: TGTGCCAGCAGAGGTGGAACCGGGACAGGGCGGGAAAAACTGTTTTTT. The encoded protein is CASRGGTGTGREKLFF.